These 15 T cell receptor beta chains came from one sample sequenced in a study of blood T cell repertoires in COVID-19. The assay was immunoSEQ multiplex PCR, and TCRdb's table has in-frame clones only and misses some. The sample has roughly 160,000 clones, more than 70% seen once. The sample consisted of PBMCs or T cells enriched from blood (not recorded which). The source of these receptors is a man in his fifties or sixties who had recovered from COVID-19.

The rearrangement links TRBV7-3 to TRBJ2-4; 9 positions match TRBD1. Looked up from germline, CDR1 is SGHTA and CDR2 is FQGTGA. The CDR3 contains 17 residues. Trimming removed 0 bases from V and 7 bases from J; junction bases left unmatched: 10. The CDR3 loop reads CASSLTGTGNRGNIQYF. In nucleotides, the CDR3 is TGTGCCAGCAGCTTAACCGGGACAGGGAACCGAGGGAACATTCAGTACTTC.

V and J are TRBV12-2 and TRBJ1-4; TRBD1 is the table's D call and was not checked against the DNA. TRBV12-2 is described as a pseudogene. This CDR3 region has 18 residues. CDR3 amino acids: CASRLPDRDRGLNEKLFF. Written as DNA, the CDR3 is TGTGCAAGTCGCTTACCTGACCGGGACAGGGGGTTAAATGAAAAACTGTTTTTT.

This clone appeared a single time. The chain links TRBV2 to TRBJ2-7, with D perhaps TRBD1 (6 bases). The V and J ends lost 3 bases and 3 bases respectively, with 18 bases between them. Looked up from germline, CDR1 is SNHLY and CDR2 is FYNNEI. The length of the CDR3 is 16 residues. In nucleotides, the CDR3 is TGTGCCAGCAGTGATGGAACAGGGCTTGGGTACTACGAGCAGTACTTC. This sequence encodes CASSDGTGLGYYEQYF.

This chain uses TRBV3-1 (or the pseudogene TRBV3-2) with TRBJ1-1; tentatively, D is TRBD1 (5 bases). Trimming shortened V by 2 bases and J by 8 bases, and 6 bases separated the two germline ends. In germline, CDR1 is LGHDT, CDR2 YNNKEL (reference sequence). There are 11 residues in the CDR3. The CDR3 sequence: CASSQRQEAFF. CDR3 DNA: TGTGCCAGCAGCCAACGACAGGAAGCTTTCTTT.

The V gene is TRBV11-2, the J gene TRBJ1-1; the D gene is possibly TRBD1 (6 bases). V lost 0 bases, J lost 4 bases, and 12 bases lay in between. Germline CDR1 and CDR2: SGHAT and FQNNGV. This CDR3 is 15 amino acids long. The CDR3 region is CASSLDSYRATEAFF. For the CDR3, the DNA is TGTGCCAGCAGCTTAGATTCTTACAGGGCCACTGAAGCTTTCTTT.

The CDR3 DNA is TGCAGCGTTGAATTCGCGGAGCAAAGCTCCTACGAGCAGTACTTC. Amino acids: CSVEFAEQSSYEQYF. The V gene is TRBV29-1, the J gene TRBJ2-7; D not certain. Trimming pared 2 bases from V and 0 bases from J, leaving 14 bases between. The CDR3 has 15 amino acids. The germline V gene encodes CDR1 SQVTM and CDR2 ANQGSEA.

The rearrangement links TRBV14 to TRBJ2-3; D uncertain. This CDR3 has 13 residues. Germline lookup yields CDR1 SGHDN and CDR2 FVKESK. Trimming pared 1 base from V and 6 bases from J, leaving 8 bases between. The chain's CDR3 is CASSQGLWDTQYF. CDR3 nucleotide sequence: TGTGCCAGCAGCCAAGGGCTCTGGGATACGCAGTATTTT.

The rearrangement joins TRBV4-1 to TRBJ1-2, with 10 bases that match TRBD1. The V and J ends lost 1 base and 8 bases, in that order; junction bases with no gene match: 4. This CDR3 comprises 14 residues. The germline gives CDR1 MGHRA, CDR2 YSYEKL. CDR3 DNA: TGCGCCAGCAGCCAAGTGGGACAGGGGATGGGCTACACCTTC. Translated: CASSQVGQGMGYTF.

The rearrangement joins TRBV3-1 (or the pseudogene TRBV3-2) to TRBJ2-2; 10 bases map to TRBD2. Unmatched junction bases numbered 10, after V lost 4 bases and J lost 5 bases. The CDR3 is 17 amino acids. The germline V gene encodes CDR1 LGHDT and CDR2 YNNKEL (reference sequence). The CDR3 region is CASSPLGAGGLTGELFF. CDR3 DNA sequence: TGTGCCAGCAGCCCCCTAGGAGCGGGAGGGCTTACCGGGGAGCTGTTTTTT.

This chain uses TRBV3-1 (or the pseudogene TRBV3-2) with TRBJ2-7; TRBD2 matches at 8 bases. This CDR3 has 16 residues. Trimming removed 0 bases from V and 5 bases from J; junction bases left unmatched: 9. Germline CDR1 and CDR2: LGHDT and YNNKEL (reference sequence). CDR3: CASSQEYPGGPHEQYF. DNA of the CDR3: TGTGCCAGCAGCCAAGAGTATCCGGGGGGGCCCCACGAGCAGTACTTC.

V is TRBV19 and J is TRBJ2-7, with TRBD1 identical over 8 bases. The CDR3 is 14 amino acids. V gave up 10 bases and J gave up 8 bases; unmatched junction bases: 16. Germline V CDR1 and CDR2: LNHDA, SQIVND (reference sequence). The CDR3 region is CATGPEQGGSQQYF. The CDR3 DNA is TGTGCCACAGGCCCCGAACAGGGGGGCTCTCAGCAGTACTTC.

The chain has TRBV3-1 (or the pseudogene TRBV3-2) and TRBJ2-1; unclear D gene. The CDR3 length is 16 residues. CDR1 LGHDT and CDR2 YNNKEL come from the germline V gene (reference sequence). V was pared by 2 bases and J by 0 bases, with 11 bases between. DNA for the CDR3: TGTGCCAGCAGCCAAAGAGGCTGGAGCTCCTACAATGAGCAGTTCTTC. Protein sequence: CASSQRGWSSYNEQFF.

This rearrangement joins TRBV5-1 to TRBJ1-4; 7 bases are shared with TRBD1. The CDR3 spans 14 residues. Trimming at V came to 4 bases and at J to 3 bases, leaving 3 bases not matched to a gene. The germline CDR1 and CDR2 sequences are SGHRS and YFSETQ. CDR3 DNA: TGCGCCAGCAGCCCCGGACAGGCTAATGAAAAACTGTTTTTT. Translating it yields CASSPGQANEKLFF. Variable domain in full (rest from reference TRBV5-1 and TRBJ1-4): KAGVTQTPRYLIKTRGQQVTLSCSPISGHRSVSWYQQTPGQGLQFLFEYFSETQRNKGNFPGRFSGRQFSNSRSEMNVSTLELGDSALYLCASSPGQANEKLFFGSGTQLSVL.

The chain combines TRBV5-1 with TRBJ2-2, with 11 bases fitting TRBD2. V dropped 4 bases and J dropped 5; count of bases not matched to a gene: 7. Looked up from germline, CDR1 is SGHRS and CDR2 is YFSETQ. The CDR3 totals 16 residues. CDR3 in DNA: TGCGCCAGCAGCGGGAGGGGGACTAGCGGAACCGGGGAGCTGTTTTTT. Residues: CASSGRGTSGTGELFF.

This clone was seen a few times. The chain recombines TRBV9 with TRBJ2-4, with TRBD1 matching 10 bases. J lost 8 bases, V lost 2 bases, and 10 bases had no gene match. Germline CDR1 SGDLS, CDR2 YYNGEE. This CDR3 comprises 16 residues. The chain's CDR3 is CASSVLPGQGIDIQYF. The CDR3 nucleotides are TGTGCCAGCAGCGTTTTGCCGGGACAGGGGATTGACATTCAGTACTTC.